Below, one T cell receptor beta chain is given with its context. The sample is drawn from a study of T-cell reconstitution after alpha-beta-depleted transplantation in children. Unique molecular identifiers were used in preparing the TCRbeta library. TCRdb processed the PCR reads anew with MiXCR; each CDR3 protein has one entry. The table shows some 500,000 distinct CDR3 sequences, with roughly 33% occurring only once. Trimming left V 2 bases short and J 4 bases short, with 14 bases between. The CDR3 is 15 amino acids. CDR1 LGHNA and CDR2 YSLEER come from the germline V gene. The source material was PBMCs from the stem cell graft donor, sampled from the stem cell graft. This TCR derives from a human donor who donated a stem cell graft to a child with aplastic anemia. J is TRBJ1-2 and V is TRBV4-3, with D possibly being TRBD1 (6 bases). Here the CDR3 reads CASSQTDRSIYGYTF. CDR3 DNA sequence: TGCGCCAGCAGCCAAACCGACAGGTCCATCTATGGCTACACCTTC.